The 30 T cell receptor beta chains below were found in one sample sequenced in a study of blood T cell repertoires in COVID-19. Sequencing used immunoSEQ multiplex PCR; TCRdb keeps in-frame clones, though not all of them. Altogether some 230,000 clones are present, about 88% being singletons, with the ten largest covering around 3%. The sample taken for sequencing was peripheral blood. The source is a man over 45 who had recovered from COVID-19.

In its sample, this clone was seen once. The rearrangement uses TRBV5-1 and TRBJ2-7, with no clear D. Germline V gene sequence: CDR1 SGHRS, CDR2 YFSETQ. The CDR3 is 13 amino acids. V was clipped by 0 bases and J by 6 bases, with 10 bases between them. The CDR3 nucleotides are TGCGCCAGCAGCTTGGCGAGCAGGTCCGAGCAGTACTTC. Protein sequence: CASSLASRSEQYF.

V and J are TRBV20-1 and TRBJ2-7, with D unclear. Germline V gene sequence: CDR1 DFQATT, CDR2 SNEGSKA (reference sequence). Trimming stripped 7 bases from V and 5 bases from J, with 12 bases between. The CDR3 has 11 residues. The chain's CDR3 is CSVLVSDEQYF. The CDR3 DNA reads TGCAGTGTCCTAGTTAGTGACGAGCAGTACTTC.

CDR3 protein: CASSLASGETQYF. As DNA, the CDR3 is TGCGCCAGCAGCTTGGCCTCGGGAGAGACCCAGTACTTC. The chain carries TRBV5-1 and TRBJ2-5; no firm D call. V was cut by 0 bases and J by 4 bases, with 7 bases left in between. Germline CDR1 is SGHRS and CDR2 is YFSETQ. This CDR3 is built from 13 residues.

There are a few counts of this clone. The chain uses TRBV12-3 or TRBV12-4 and TRBJ1-6, with D possibly TRBD1 on 6 matching bases. CDR3 length: 13 residues. V shed 6 bases and J shed 10 bases, with 13 bases lying between them. CDR3 protein: CASRAGVGSPLHF. The DNA for the CDR3 is TGTGCCAGCAGAGCAGGGGTCGGGTCACCCCTCCACTTT.

The rearrangement joins TRBV29-1 to TRBJ2-5, with a weak D call TRBD2 (6 bases). The V and J ends lost 4 bases and 5 bases respectively, with 17 bases between them. Germline values: CDR1 SQVTM, CDR2 ANQGSEA. This CDR3 has 14 residues. Written as DNA, the CDR3 is TGCAGCGTTGGTAGCGGAGCCCTTTGGGAGACCCAGTACTTC. Translation: CSVGSGALWETQYF.

The table lists this clone with a few counts. The chain carries TRBV3-1 (or the pseudogene TRBV3-2) and TRBJ2-6; TRBD2 matches at 15 bases. The CDR3 sequence is 18 residues long. Germline CDR1 LGHDT, CDR2 YNNKEL (reference sequence). J was trimmed by 4 bases and V by 5 bases; bases with no gene match: 6. The CDR3 nucleotides read TGTGCCAGCAGCTTGGGACTAGCGGGAGGACCCGGGGCCAACGTCCTGACTTTC. It is translated as CASSLGLAGGPGANVLTF.

This sequence joins TRBV6-5 and TRBJ2-7; 7 nucleotides line up with TRBD1. Germline assignment: CDR1 MNHEY and CDR2 SVGAGI. J was trimmed by 3 bases and V by 6 bases; bases with no gene match: 2. The CDR3 sequence is 12 residues long. The CDR3 nucleotides read TGTGCCAGCAGCCGGGACAGCTACGAGCAGTACTTC. It is translated as CASSRDSYEQYF.

This clone was picked up one time. The chain carries TRBV27 and TRBJ1-2, with D uncertain. The germline V gene encodes CDR1 MNHEY and CDR2 SMNVEV (reference sequence). The V gene lost 0 bases and the J gene lost 5 bases, with 25 bases spanning the gap. The CDR3 runs 19 residues. CDR3 protein: CASSLSWSGGLASPYGYTF. CDR3 DNA sequence: TGTGCCAGCAGTTTATCGTGGTCGGGAGGGTTGGCCTCCCCTTATGGCTACACCTTC.

This clone has a handful of counts. The rearrangement uses TRBV30 and TRBJ2-7; D is undetermined. V was shortened by 2 bases and J by 3 bases, with 8 bases between the two germline ends. The CDR3 sequence is 12 residues long. The germline V gene encodes CDR1 GTSNPN and CDR2 SVGIG (reference sequence). The CDR3 nucleotides are TGTGCCTGGAGTTCCGGGTTCTACGAGCAGTACTTC. The encoded protein is CAWSSGFYEQYF.

This chain links TRBV19 with TRBJ2-7; 10 bases map to TRBD1. The V and J ends lost 5 bases and 6 bases, in that order; junction bases with no gene match: 10. CDR1 LNHDA and CDR2 SQIVND come from the germline V gene (reference sequence). The CDR3 sequence is 15 residues long. CDR3 loop: CASSSSGTGDSEQYF. The CDR3 DNA is TGTGCCAGTAGTTCCTCCGGGACAGGGGATTCCGAGCAGTACTTC. The whole variable domain, remainder taken from reference TRBV19 and TRBJ2-7, is DGGITQSPKYLFRKEGQNVTLSCEQNLNHDAMYWYRQDPGQGLRLIYYSQIVNDFQKGDIAEGYSVSREKKESFPLTVTSAQKNPTAFYLCASSSSGTGDSEQYFGPGTRLTVT.

This chain links TRBV18 with TRBJ2-7, with 8 bases identical to TRBD2. V lost 3 bases, J lost 4 bases, and 8 bases stayed unmatched. CDR3 length: 15 residues. Germline CDR1 KGHSH, CDR2 LQKENI. CDR3 sequence: CASSPTAGVMYEQYF. CDR3 sequence (DNA): TGTGCCAGCTCACCGACAGCGGGAGTTATGTACGAGCAGTACTTC.

The chain links TRBV10-3 to TRBJ2-7, with TRBD1 matching 8 bases. The germline CDR1 and CDR2 sequences are ENHRY and SYGVKD. The trim removed 4 bases at V and 2 bases at J, leaving 1 base unmatched. This CDR3 has 13 residues. CDR3 sequence: CAISGQGTYEQYF. The CDR3 coding sequence is TGTGCCATCAGTGGACAGGGGACCTACGAGCAGTACTTC.

V gene TRBV7-2 combines with J gene TRBJ2-1, with TRBD2 identical over 9 bases. Trimming removed 0 bases from V and 7 bases from J; junction bases left unmatched: 10. This CDR3 is built from 17 residues. Per the germline V gene, CDR1 is SGHTA and CDR2 is FQGNSA. The CDR3 coding sequence is TGTGCCAGCAGCTTAGCGCGGGCGGGAGGGCCATGGAATGAGCAGTTCTTC. Its translation: CASSLARAGGPWNEQFF.

The V call is TRBV5-1, the J call TRBJ2-1, with 8 bases lining up with TRBD1. Trimming at V came to 0 bases and at J to 5 bases, leaving 4 bases not matched to a gene. CDR1 SGHRS and CDR2 YFSETQ come from the germline V gene. The CDR3 is 15 residues long. The CDR3 is CASSLDRGTHNEQFF. In nucleotides, the CDR3 is TGCGCCAGCAGCTTGGACAGGGGGACACACAATGAGCAGTTCTTC.

This chain connects TRBV28 to TRBJ2-3, with 11 bases matching TRBD2. Trimming took 2 bases from V and 1 from J; bases not matched to a gene: 8. This CDR3 is built from 18 residues. CDR1 is MDHEN, CDR2 SYDVKM, per germline. CDR3 nucleotides: TGTGCCAGCAGTTTAGGTCTAGCGGGAGGCACCGGCACAGATACGCAGTATTTT. This sequence encodes CASSLGLAGGTGTDTQYF.

V usage is TRBV9 and J usage is TRBJ2-2, with D hard to call. This CDR3 region has 15 residues. V dropped 0 bases and J dropped 5 bases, with 11 bases sitting between them. Germline loops: CDR1 SGDLS, CDR2 YYNGEE. CDR3 DNA sequence: TGTGCCAGCAGCGTAGACTCGCTAAAAACCGGGGAGCTGTTTTTT. Translated: CASSVDSLKTGELFF.

The chain carries TRBV4-1 and TRBJ2-1; possible D gene TRBD2, 6 bases. CDR3 size: 19 residues. In germline, CDR1 is MGHRA, CDR2 YSYEKL. V lost 0 bases and J 0 bases, leaving 18 bases between the germline ends. CDR3 DNA: TGCGCCAGCAGCCAAGAGCTCTCTGCTAGCGTTAGCTCCTACAATGAGCAGTTCTTC. Its translation is CASSQELSASVSSYNEQFF.

This clone came up once. The genes are TRBV14 and TRBJ2-1, with D tentatively TRBD1 (6 bases). The CDR3 sequence is 17 residues long. The V end was cut by 0 bases, the J end by 9 bases, with 21 bases between. Germline values: CDR1 SGHDN, CDR2 FVKESK. DNA for the CDR3: TGTGCCAGCAGCCAAGATCGAGGGGGTTTCGTCGCTGGTGAGCAGTTCTTC. This codes for CASSQDRGGFVAGEQFF.

The V gene is TRBV5-4, the J gene TRBJ2-5; a weak D match, TRBD2 (6 bases). In germline, CDR1 is SGHNT, CDR2 YYREEE (reference sequence). Between the trimmed V and J ends, which lost 4 bases and 1 base, there was a span of 8 bases. CDR3 length: 13 residues. As DNA, the CDR3 is TGTGCCAGCAGCCTGGGACTCCAAGAGACCCAGTACTTC. Its protein is CASSLGLQETQYF. The entire variable domain, with the rest obtained from reference TRBV5-4 and TRBJ2-5, is as follows: ETGVTQSPTHLIKTRGQQVTLRCSSQSGHNTVSWYQQALGQGPQFIFQYYREEENGRGNFPPRFSGLQFPNYSSELNVNALELDDSALYLCASSLGLQETQYFGPGTRLLVL.

The V call is TRBV7-9, the J call TRBJ2-3, with a tentative D call TRBD1 (5 bases). This CDR3 has 15 residues. Per the germline V gene, CDR1 is SEHNR and CDR2 is FQNEAQ (reference sequence). V dropped 5 bases and J dropped 1 base, with 13 bases sitting between them. This chain's CDR3 is CASSRSRARTDTQYF. CDR3 nucleotides: TGTGCCAGCAGCCGTTCCAGGGCCCGCACAGATACGCAGTATTTT.

The V gene is TRBV9, the J gene TRBJ1-6; 7 nucleotides agree with TRBD1. With 3 bases clipped from V and 10 bases from J, the junction kept 10 bases outside the gene matches. The CDR3 runs to 15 residues. Germline assignment: CDR1 SGDLS and CDR2 YYNGEE. The CDR3 region is CASSDRQGFRSPLHF. The CDR3 region has the DNA TGTGCCAGCAGCGATAGACAGGGATTTCGCTCACCCCTCCACTTT.

The chain couples TRBV5-1 to TRBJ2-6; D not certain. The germline CDR1 and CDR2 sequences are SGHRS and YFSETQ. Trimming removed 1 base from V and 0 bases from J, with 8 bases in between. The CDR3 extends over 16 amino acids. The CDR3 sequence: CASSLLPDSGANVLTF. The DNA of the CDR3 is TGCGCCAGCAGCTTGTTGCCAGACTCTGGGGCCAACGTCCTGACTTTC. Based on the CDR3 plus reference TRBV5-1 and TRBJ2-6, the full variable domain is KAGVTQTPRYLIKTRGQQVTLSCSPISGHRSVSWYQQTPGQGLQFLFEYFSETQRNKGNFPGRFSGRQFSNSRSEMNVSTLELGDSALYLCASSLLPDSGANVLTFGAGSRLTVL.

The chain recombines TRBV20-1 with TRBJ2-7; 9 bases are shared with TRBD2. V dropped 3 bases and J dropped 0; count of bases not matched to a gene: 3. CDR3 length: 14 amino acids. CDR1 and CDR2 (germline): DFQATT, SNEGSKA (reference sequence). The CDR3: CSASFSGSSYEQYF. The CDR3, as DNA: TGCAGTGCTAGTTTTAGCGGGAGCTCCTACGAGCAGTACTTC.

This chain connects TRBV19 to TRBJ2-7; weak D call: TRBD2 (5 bases). The length of the CDR3 is 13 residues. Germline V gives CDR1 LNHDA, CDR2 SQIVND (reference sequence). Trimming pared 4 bases from V and 1 base from J, leaving 8 bases between. CDR3 nucleotide sequence: TGTGCCAGTAGTAATACGGGATCCTACGAGCAGTACTTC. Its protein is CASSNTGSYEQYF.

The chain joins TRBV7-9 to TRBJ2-1; 9 bases are a match to TRBD2. In germline, CDR1 is SEHNR, CDR2 FQNEAQ (reference sequence). Trimming took 5 bases from V and 7 from J; bases not matched to a gene: 12. This CDR3 region has 16 residues. CDR3 DNA sequence: TGTGCCAGCAGCCGTTTGACTAGCGGTGTAAGAAATGAGCAGTTCTTC. It codes for CASSRLTSGVRNEQFF. Full variable domain (rest looked up from reference TRBV7-9 and TRBJ2-1): DTGVSQNPRHKITKRGQNVTFRCDPISEHNRLYWYRQTLGQGPEFLTYFQNEAQLEKSRLLSDRFSAERPKGSFSTLEIQRTEQGDSAMYLCASSRLTSGVRNEQFFGPGTRLTVL.

The rearrangement uses TRBV11-3 and TRBJ1-1; 7 bases are shared with TRBD1. V shed 0 bases, J shed 1 base, and the junction held 2 bases outside the gene matches. The CDR3 totals 15 residues. Germline loops: CDR1 SGHNT, CDR2 YENEEA. The CDR3 here is CASSLDGTANTEAFF. DNA of the CDR3: TGTGCCAGCAGCTTAGATGGGACAGCGAACACTGAAGCTTTCTTT. Full variable domain (missing parts from reference TRBV11-3 and TRBJ1-1): EAGVVQSPRYKIIEKKQPVAFWCNPISGHNTLYWYLQNLGQGPELLIRYENEEAVDDSQLPKDRFSAERLKGVDSTLKIQPAELGDSAVYLCASSLDGTANTEAFFGQGTRLTVV.

This clone was detected once. This chain links TRBV29-1 with TRBJ1-2, with TRBD1 matching over 9 bases. There are 12 residues in the CDR3. Germline CDR1 is SQVTM and CDR2 is ANQGSEA. V gave up 7 bases and J gave up 8 bases; unmatched junction bases: 8. The CDR3 DNA sequence: TGCAGCGCGGGACAGGGAATCGGCGGCTACACCTTC. The encoded protein is CSAGQGIGGYTF.

This rearrangement joins TRBV9 to TRBJ1-2; TRBD1 matches at 7 bases. The CDR3 is 14 residues long. V shed 3 bases and J 0 bases; nucleotides not matched to a gene: 2. Germline V gene data show CDR1 as SGDLS and CDR2 as YYNGEE. The CDR3 reads CASSAGQTNYGYTF. As DNA, the CDR3 is TGTGCCAGCAGCGCGGGACAGACTAACTATGGCTACACCTTC.

The CDR3 nucleotides are TGTGCCAGCAGTTTATTTACTGGGGGCGCGATTCATGGCTACACCTTC. Translated: CASSLFTGGAIHGYTF. The rearrangement joins TRBV27 to TRBJ1-2, with D possibly matching TRBD1 (6 bases). Between the trimmed V and J ends, which lost 1 base and 6 bases, there was a span of 18 bases. CDR1 MNHEY and CDR2 SMNVEV come from the germline V gene (reference sequence). The CDR3 consists of 16 residues.

This chain connects TRBV28 to TRBJ2-1, with D uncertain. Trimming removed 10 bases from V and 0 bases from J, with 7 bases in between. The germline V gene encodes CDR1 MDHEN and CDR2 SYDVKM. The CDR3 extends over 12 amino acids. The DNA for the CDR3 is TGTGCCACGATGAGCTCCTACAATGAGCAGTTCTTC. Translated, it gives CATMSSYNEQFF. The entire variable domain, with the rest obtained from reference TRBV28 and TRBJ2-1, is as follows: DVKVTQSSRYLVKRTGEKVFLECVQDMDHENMFWYRQDPGLGLRLIYFSYDVKMKEKGDIPEGYSVSREKKERFSLILESASTNQTSMYLCATMSSYNEQFFGPGTRLTVL.